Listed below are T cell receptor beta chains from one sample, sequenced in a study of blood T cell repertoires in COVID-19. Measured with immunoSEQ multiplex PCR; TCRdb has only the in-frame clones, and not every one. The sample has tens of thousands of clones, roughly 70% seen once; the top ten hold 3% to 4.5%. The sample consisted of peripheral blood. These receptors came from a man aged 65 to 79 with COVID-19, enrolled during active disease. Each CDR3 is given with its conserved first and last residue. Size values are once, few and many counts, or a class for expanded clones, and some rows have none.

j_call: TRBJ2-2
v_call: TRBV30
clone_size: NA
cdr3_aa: CAWSALGLAGEAGELFF

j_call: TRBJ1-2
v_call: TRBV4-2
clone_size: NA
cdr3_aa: CASSWPPGQGYGGYTF

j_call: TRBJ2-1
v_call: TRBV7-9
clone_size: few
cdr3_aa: CASLDRRYNEQFF

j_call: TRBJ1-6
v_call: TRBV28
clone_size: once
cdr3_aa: CASSLWRNSPLHF

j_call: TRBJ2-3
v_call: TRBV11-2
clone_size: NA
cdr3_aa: CATNGLAGGSTDTQYF

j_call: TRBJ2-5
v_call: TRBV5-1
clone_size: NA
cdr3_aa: CASSSGTGVPETQYF

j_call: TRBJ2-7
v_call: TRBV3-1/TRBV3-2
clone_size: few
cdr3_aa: CASTGGGLAPYEQYF

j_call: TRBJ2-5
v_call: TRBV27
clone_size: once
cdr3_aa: CASSLTASGGQETQYF

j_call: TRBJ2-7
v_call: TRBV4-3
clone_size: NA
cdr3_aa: CASSQDRRGLAGGEQYF

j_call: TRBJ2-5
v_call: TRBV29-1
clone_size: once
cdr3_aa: CSVDSSLGETQYF

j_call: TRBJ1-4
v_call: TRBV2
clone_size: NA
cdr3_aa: CASRRTSVMFF

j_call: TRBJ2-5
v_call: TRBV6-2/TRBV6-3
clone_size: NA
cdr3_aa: CASSYSGRGETQYF

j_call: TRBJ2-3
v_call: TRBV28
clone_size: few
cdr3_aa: CASSFRGTDTQYF

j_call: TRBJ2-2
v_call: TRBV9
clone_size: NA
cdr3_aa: CASSVGLAGGPNTGELFF

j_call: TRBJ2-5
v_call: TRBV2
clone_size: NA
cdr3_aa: CASSELGLAGGPRRETQYF

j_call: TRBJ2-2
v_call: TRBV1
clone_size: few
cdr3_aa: CTSSPKRTNTGELFF

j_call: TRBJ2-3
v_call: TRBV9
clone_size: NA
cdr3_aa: CASSVGPRDTQYF

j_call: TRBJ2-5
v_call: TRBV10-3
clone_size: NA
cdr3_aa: CAISESSGAPYF

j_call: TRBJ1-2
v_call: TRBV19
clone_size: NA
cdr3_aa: CASSFSLQGYLHGYTF

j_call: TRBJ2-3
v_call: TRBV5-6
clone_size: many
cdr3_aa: CASSLVWTSRTDTQYF

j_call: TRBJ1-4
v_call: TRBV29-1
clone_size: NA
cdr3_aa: CSVEPIRDSNEKLFF

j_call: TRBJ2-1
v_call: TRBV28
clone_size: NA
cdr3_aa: CASSPLLGLAGVYNEQFF

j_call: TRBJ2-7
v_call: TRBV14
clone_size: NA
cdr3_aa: CASSHSSTRGIYEQYF

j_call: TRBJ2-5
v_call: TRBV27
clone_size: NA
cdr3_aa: CASKGVAGGETQYF

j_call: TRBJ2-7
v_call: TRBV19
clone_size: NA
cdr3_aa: CASSTLGQGRDYEQYF

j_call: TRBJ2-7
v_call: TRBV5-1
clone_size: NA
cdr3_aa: CASSIAPGQGSYEQYF

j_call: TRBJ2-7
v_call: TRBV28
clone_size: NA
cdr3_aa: CASSLTLGGRAGEQYF

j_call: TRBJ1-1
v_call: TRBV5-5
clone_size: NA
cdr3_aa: CASSLAPTGEGEAFF

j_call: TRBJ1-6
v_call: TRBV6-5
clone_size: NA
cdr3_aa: CASSYSTGQRNSPLHF

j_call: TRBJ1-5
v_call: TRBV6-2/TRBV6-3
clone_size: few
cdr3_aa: CASSYGGGNQPQHF

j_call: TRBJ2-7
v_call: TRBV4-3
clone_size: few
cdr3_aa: CASSRLAGYEQYF

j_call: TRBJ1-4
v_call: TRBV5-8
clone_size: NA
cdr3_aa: CASSLEGARDEKLFF

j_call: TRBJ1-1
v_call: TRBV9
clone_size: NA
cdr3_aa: CASSDTGFTEAFF

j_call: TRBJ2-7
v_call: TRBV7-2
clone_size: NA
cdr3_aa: CASRLGRGSYEQYF

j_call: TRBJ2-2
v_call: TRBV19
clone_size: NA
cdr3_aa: CASIVTNTGELFF

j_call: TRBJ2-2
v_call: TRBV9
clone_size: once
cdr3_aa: CASTKNTRSSDGELFF

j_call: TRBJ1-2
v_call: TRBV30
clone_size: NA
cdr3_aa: CAWSSEGAQSYGYTF

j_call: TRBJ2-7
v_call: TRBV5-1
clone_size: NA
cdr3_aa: CASSLQGAIYEQYF

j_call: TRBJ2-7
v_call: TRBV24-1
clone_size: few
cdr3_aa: CATSDPTSGSMHEQYF

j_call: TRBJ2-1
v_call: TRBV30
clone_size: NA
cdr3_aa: CAWSLFRGGESNEQFF

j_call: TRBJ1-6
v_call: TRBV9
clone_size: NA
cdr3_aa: CASSPRQGSYNSPLHF

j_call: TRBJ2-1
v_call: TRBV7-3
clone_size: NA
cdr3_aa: CASSLTSGNYNEQFF

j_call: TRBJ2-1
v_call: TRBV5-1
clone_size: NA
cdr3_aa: CASSFSGSAGLNEQFF

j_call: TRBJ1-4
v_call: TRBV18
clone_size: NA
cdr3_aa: CASSPPLSGADEKLFF

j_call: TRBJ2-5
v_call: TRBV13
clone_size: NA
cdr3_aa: CASSFRTAQETQYF

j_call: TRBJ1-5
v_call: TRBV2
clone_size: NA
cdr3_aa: CASSRALGGNQPQHF

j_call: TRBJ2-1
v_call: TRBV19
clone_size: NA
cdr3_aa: CASSTDLTGRYNEQFF

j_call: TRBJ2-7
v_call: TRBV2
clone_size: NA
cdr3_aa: CASTQQKLDYEQYF

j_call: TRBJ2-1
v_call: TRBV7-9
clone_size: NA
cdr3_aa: CASSRQAGGLNEQFF

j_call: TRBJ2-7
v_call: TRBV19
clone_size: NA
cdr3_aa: CASSITSGSSEQYF

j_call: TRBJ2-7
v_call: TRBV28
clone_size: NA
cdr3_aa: CASSWDRSYEQYF

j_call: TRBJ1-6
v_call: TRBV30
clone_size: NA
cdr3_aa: CAWSVEGSYNSPLHF

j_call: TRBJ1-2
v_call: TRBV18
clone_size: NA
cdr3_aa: CASSLTHAGHGNYGYTF

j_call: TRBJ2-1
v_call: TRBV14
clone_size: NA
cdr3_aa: CASSWSDGSYNEQFF

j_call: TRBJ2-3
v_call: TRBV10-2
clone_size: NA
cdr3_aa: CASSGSWTSGKSDTQYF

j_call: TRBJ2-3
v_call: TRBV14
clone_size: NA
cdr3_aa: CASSQLAGGPTRTQYF

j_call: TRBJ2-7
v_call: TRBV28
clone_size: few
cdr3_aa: CASSFPGYEQYF

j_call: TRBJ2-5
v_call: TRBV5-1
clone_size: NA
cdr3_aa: CASSFGQLLETQYF

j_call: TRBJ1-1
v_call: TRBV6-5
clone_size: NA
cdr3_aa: CASSLPGTGNTEAFF

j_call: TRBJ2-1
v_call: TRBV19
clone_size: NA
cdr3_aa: CASSTTGDNEQFF